By share, the clone carrying this TCR beta chain ranks as medium-sized. These data come from a study of blood T cell repertoires in COVID-19. Background on the study: COVID-19 samples collected from the United States, Italy and Spain covered acute and convalescent phases. PBMCs, B-cell-depleted T cells, or T cells were the source of the cDNA or gDNA that made up the material.

In the original workflow: By means of reference gene primer amplification, nucleated cell counts were estimated. The protocol was immunoSEQ multiplex PCR, while the TCRdb copy is restricted to in-frame clones and leaves out a portion. V and J calls and clone size are given by that table; D and trimming were obtained from the DNA. The sample holds more than 45,000 clones, about 80% seen once. CDR1 LNHNV and CDR2 YYDKDF come from the germline V gene (reference sequence). With V trimmed by 1 base and J by 4 bases, 3 bases remained unmatched. The CDR3 consists of 15 residues. The receptor was isolated from a human donor in a cohort sampled during active COVID-19. Sequenced input: peripheral blood. This chain links TRBV15 with TRBJ1-2; 10 nucleotides line up with TRBD1. CDR3 coding DNA: TGTGCCACCAGCAGAGGACAGGGGGCTTCCTATGGCTACACCTTC. Amino acids: CATSRGQGASYGYTF.